The sequence of this TCR beta chain was determined in a study of blood T cell repertoires in COVID-19. Study-wide background: Italy, Spain and the United States were the sources of the convalescent and acute COVID-19 samples. PBMCs, B-cell-depleted T cells, or T cells provided the cDNA or gDNA that made up the material.

In the study's own analysis: Nucleated cell counts were estimated from reference gene primer amplification. Only in-frame clones appear in the TCRdb table, and some are missing; sequencing was by immunoSEQ multiplex PCR. Clone size and the V and J calls come from that table; the DNA yielded D and trimming. This sample has some 12,000 clones, with approximately 70% found just once. Sequenced: peripheral blood. This sequence was found in a human donor in a cohort sampled during active COVID-19.

In DNA, the CDR3 is TGTGCCTGGAGCTGGCACTCCTACGAGCAGTACTTC. Translation: CAWSWHSYEQYF. This chain uses TRBV30 with TRBJ2-7; D remains unclear. The V gene's germline CDR1 is GTSNPN and CDR2 SVGIG (reference sequence). The CDR3 totals 12 residues. Trimming pared 3 bases from V and 0 bases from J, leaving 6 bases between.